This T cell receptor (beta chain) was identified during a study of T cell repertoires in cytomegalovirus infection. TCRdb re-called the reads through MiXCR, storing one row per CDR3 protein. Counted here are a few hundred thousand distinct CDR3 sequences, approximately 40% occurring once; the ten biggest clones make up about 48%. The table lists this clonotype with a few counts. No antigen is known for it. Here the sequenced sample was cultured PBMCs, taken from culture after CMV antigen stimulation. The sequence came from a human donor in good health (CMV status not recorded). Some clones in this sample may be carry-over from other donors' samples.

CDR3 coding DNA: TGTGCCAGCAGTTACAGACAGGGTAACCCCTCGAGCTCCTACAATGAGCAGTTCTTC. This codes for CASSYRQGNPSSSYNEQFF. V gene TRBV6-6 combines with J gene TRBJ2-1; 7 nucleotides match TRBD1. Unmatched junction bases numbered 13, after V lost 2 bases and J lost 0 bases. Germline CDR1 MNHNY, CDR2 SVGAGI (reference sequence). The CDR3 runs to 19 residues.